This T cell receptor (beta chain) came from a study of cytomegalovirus exposure and HLA in healthy donors. The PCR made use of 60 Vbeta and 13 Jbeta primers. TCRdb keeps only in-frame clones here, not all; method: immunoSEQ multiplex PCR. Found here are around 99,000 clones, roughly 80% of them singletons; the top ten hold approximately 2.4%. The V end lost 4 bases, the J end lost 2 bases, and 19 bases lay between the germline ends. CDR3 length equals 16 residues. The germline V gene has CDR1 SGHDT and CDR2 YYEEEE. This clone was detected once. The receptor's source is a young man in good health and CMV-seronegative. J is TRBJ2-7 and V is TRBV5-6; TRBD2 might be the D (6 bases). Source material: PBMCs. CDR3 loop: CASSRWIPGVPYEQYF. The CDR3 coding sequence is TGTGCCAGCAGCCGCTGGATACCGGGGGTCCCCTACGAGCAGTACTTC. Variable domain in full (rest from reference TRBV5-6 and TRBJ2-7): DAGVTQSPTHLIKTRGQQVTLRCSPKSGHDTVSWYQQALGQGPQFIFQYYEEEERQRGNFPDRFSGHQFPNYSSELNVNALLLGDSALYLCASSRWIPGVPYEQYFGPGTRLTVT.